The clone carrying this TCR beta chain appeared many times. The target antigen is unknown. Germline CDR1 is SGDLS and CDR2 is YYNGEE. The CDR3 is 16 residues long. V lost 3 bases, J lost 8 bases, and 18 bases lay in between. Library preparation (for TCRbeta) was performed with unique molecular identifiers. TCRdb itself ran the PCR reads through MiXCR, one entry per CDR3 protein. The sample carries approximately 220,000 distinct CDR3 sequences, approximately 15% recorded once. This sample was taken from a study of T-cell reconstitution after alpha-beta-depleted transplantation in children. Study results and caveats: It was surviving recipient T cells and thymic progenitors that gave some patients high TCRbeta diversity at day 60. In patients about two months after transplant, alpha-beta T cells reportedly arose from several hundred expanded graft clones. T-cell numbers and diversity one year post-transplant derived largely from freshly generated T cells.

The sample consisted of PBMCs, mostly from graft donor cells, taken 360 days after TCRalphabeta/CD19-depleted stem cell transplant. This chain uses TRBV9 with TRBJ1-6; D might be TRBD1 (5 bases). This receptor was taken from a male patient between 2 and 15 years old who had a stem cell transplant for acute lymphoblastic leukemia, so the T cells may come from the graft donor. Written as DNA, the CDR3 is TGTGCCAGCAGCGCTATGGAGGGGTTCCGGGATTCACCCCTCCACTTT. It yields the protein CASSAMEGFRDSPLHF.